One sample yielded the 16 T cell receptor beta chains listed below, sequenced in a study of blood T cell repertoires in COVID-19 (dated by TCRdb to the early 2020s). The library was built by means of the immunoSEQ multiplex PCR assay. TCRdb holds this immuneACCESS table with in-frame rearrangements only. Some clones are missing; in checked studies, unresolved V genes explain under half, and the rest has no known cause. In this sample the table shows a few hundred thousand clones, around nine tenths of which occur a single time. The ten largest make up around 10% of the sample. Sequencing was performed on PBMCs or T cells enriched from blood (not recorded which). These receptor sequences come from a woman aged 45-59 years who had recovered from COVID-19.

This clone appeared a few times. This chain links TRBV2 with TRBJ1-1; maybe TRBD1 (5 bases). The germline CDR1 and CDR2 sequences are SNHLY and FYNNEI. V shed 7 bases and J shed 4 bases, with 10 bases lying between them. CDR3 length: 12 residues. The CDR3: CASISGGTEAFF. CDR3 in DNA: TGTGCCAGCATCTCGGGGGGCACTGAAGCTTTCTTT.

J is TRBJ1-1 and V is TRBV5-1; perhaps TRBD1 as D (5 bases). CDR1 and CDR2 from the germline V gene are SGHRS and YFSETQ. This CDR3 is built from 13 residues. Deletions cut 6 bases from V and 1 base from J, with 10 bases between. The CDR3 loop is CASTDTGNTEAFF. As DNA, the CDR3 is TGCGCCAGCACCGATACAGGGAACACTGAAGCTTTCTTT.

This clone was counted a few times. This sample also contains other DNA sequences that code for the same CDR3. The chain combines TRBV12-3 or TRBV12-4 with TRBJ1-1; unclear D gene. V was pared by 3 bases and J by 0 bases, with 5 bases between. This CDR3 spans 13 amino acids. The CDR3: CASSFSVNTEAFF. As DNA, the CDR3 is TGTGCCAGCAGTTTCTCGGTGAACACTGAAGCTTTCTTT.

The chain joins TRBV19 to TRBJ1-1, with D maybe TRBD1 (6 bases). The V end was cut by 1 base, the J end by 0 bases, with 21 bases between. CDR3 length: 19 amino acids. CDR1 and CDR2 (germline): LNHDA, SQIVND (reference sequence). CDR3 DNA: TGTGCCAGTAGTATAGGGCGTTCTCCAGGGGCAGGGGTGAACACTGAAGCTTTCTTT. This codes for CASSIGRSPGAGVNTEAFF.

This clone has more than one count but fewer than ten. The chain employs TRBV28 and TRBJ1-6, with 8 bases that match TRBD1. CDR1 and CDR2 (germline): MDHEN, SYDVKM. The CDR3 is 16 amino acids. With V trimmed by 4 bases and J by 4 bases, 6 bases remained unmatched. DNA for the CDR3: TGTGCCAGCAGTTCCCCCCACAGGGGGTATAATTCACCCCTCCACTTT. It encodes CASSSPHRGYNSPLHF.

This rearrangement joins TRBV4-2 to TRBJ2-1; a weak D match, TRBD2 (7 bases). Looked up from germline, CDR1 is LGHNA and CDR2 is YNFKEQ. Trimming pared 4 bases from V and 5 bases from J, leaving 15 bases between. There are 15 residues in the CDR3. CDR3 coding DNA: TGTGCCAGCAGCCCAGAGGGGGGGTTGAACAATGAGCAGTTCTTC. It is translated as CASSPEGGLNNEQFF.

The CDR3 spells CASSQGLLLAGKHTGELFF. Written as DNA, the CDR3 is TGTGCCAGCAGCCAAGGTCTCCTACTAGCGGGGAAACACACCGGGGAGCTGTTTTTT. The V call is TRBV4-2, the J call TRBJ2-2, with TRBD2 identical over 10 bases. After removal of 1 base from V and 3 bases from J, the junction contained 11 bases not matched to a gene. Germline V lookup: CDR1 LGHNA, CDR2 YNFKEQ. The CDR3 is 19 amino acids.

V gene TRBV29-1 combines with J gene TRBJ1-2, with 7 positions matching TRBD1. V dropped 5 bases and J dropped 6; count of bases not matched to a gene: 3. Germline loops: CDR1 SQVTM, CDR2 ANQGSEA. The CDR3 runs to 11 residues. CDR3 protein: CSVRGLNGYTF. The CDR3 bases are TGCAGCGTTAGGGGGCTTAATGGCTACACCTTC.

This chain links TRBV27 with TRBJ1-3; 7 nucleotides align to TRBD1. CDR1 and CDR2 (germline): MNHEY, SMNVEV (reference sequence). With V trimmed by 5 bases and J by 0 bases, 16 bases remained unmatched. This CDR3 comprises 19 residues. CDR3 residues: CASSANQPTGVSSGNTIYF. For the CDR3, the DNA is TGTGCCAGCAGTGCAAATCAACCCACAGGGGTGAGCTCTGGAAACACCATATATTTT.

The V gene is TRBV4-1, the J gene TRBJ2-3; no firm D call. This CDR3 is built from 13 residues. Trimming left V 6 bases short and J 5 bases short, with 12 bases between. CDR1 is MGHRA, CDR2 YSYEKL, per germline. CDR3 nucleotide sequence: TGCGCCAGCAGACCCGCGCTCGGAGATACGCAGTATTTT. This translates into CASRPALGDTQYF.

The chain joins TRBV4-2 to TRBJ2-3; 7 bases fit TRBD2. This CDR3 is 15 amino acids long. Looked up from germline, CDR1 is LGHNA and CDR2 is YNFKEQ. V shed 0 bases and J 3 bases; nucleotides not matched to a gene: 3. DNA for the CDR3: TGTGCCAGCAGCCAAGATAGTAGCGGGACAGATACGCAGTATTTT. Protein sequence: CASSQDSSGTDTQYF.

This clone came up once. This chain links TRBV19 with TRBJ1-2; 7 nucleotides line up with TRBD1. The CDR3 is 16 residues long. The V and J ends lost 3 bases and 3 bases, in that order; junction bases with no gene match: 10. Germline CDR1 reads LNHDA; CDR2 reads SQIVND (reference sequence). CDR3 loop: CASSIWVDRVDYGYTF. DNA of the CDR3: TGTGCCAGTAGTATCTGGGTTGACAGGGTAGACTATGGCTACACCTTC.

The chain is built from TRBV19 and TRBJ1-2; TRBD1 aligns across 7 bases. V was clipped by 8 bases and J by 0 bases; unmatched bases: 6. The CDR3 is made up of 14 amino acids. Looked up from germline, CDR1 is LNHDA and CDR2 is SQIVND (reference sequence). CDR3 amino acids: CASFQGQTNYGYTF. The CDR3 DNA reads TGTGCCAGTTTTCAGGGACAGACTAACTATGGCTACACCTTC.

The rearrangement uses TRBV5-1 and TRBJ1-2; D possibly corresponds to TRBD1 (6 bases). Trimming took off 0 bases at V and 0 bases at J, with 12 bases between the two ends. CDR1 is SGHRS and CDR2 is YFSETQ in the germline V gene. The CDR3 has 16 residues. The CDR3 loop reads CASSLVLGATNYGYTF. The CDR3 nucleotides read TGCGCCAGCAGCTTGGTTTTGGGGGCCACTAACTATGGCTACACCTTC. Supplemented by reference TRBV5-1 and TRBJ1-2, the full variable domain reads KAGVTQTPRYLIKTRGQQVTLSCSPISGHRSVSWYQQTPGQGLQFLFEYFSETQRNKGNFPGRFSGRQFSNSRSEMNVSTLELGDSALYLCASSLVLGATNYGYTFGSGTRLTVV.

The chain is built from TRBV19 and TRBJ1-2, with D possibly being TRBD1 (6 bases). Germline-derived CDR1 and CDR2 are LNHDA and SQIVND (reference sequence). The CDR3 runs 13 residues. V was cut by 8 bases and J by 4 bases, with 14 bases left in between. CDR3 sequence reads: CASGEGVGYGYTF. The CDR3 nucleotides read TGTGCCAGTGGGGAGGGGGTCGGCTATGGCTACACCTTC.

V is TRBV5-1 and J is TRBJ2-2, with D possibly matching TRBD2 (5 bases). V gave up 3 bases and J gave up 1 base, with 13 bases separating them. This CDR3 is 16 amino acids long. Germline CDR1 reads SGHRS; CDR2 reads YFSETQ. CDR3 protein: CASSYFGVLNTGELFF. CDR3 nucleotide sequence: TGCGCCAGCAGCTACTTCGGGGTTCTGAACACCGGGGAGCTGTTTTTT.